One and the same sample provided the 19 T cell receptor beta chains below, sequenced in a study of blood T cell repertoires in COVID-19. Clones were sequenced by immunoSEQ multiplex PCR, and TCRdb holds only the in-frame ones, with some missing. This table has around 300,000 clones, 85% appearing once. Sequenced input: peripheral blood. All receptors derive from a human donor in a cohort sampled during active COVID-19.

The V and J genes are TRBV19 and TRBJ2-5; 7 bases are a match to TRBD2. CDR3 length equals 13 residues. From germline, CDR1 is LNHDA and CDR2 SQIVND (reference sequence). The J segment lost 1 base and the V segment lost 6 bases, leaving 2 bases of the junction unmatched. Written as DNA, the CDR3 is TGTGCCAGTAGGGGGGGGACCCAAGAGACCCAGTACTTC. It yields the protein CASRGGTQETQYF.

This chain connects TRBV6-5 to TRBJ2-2; 7 nucleotides match TRBD2. The J segment lost 6 bases and the V segment lost 2 bases, leaving 3 bases of the junction unmatched. CDR3 length: 14 amino acids. CDR1 is MNHEY, CDR2 SVGAGI, per germline. CDR3 region: CASSYGTSAGELFF. The CDR3 DNA reads TGTGCCAGCAGTTACGGAACTAGCGCCGGGGAGCTGTTTTTT.

The chain carries TRBV2 and TRBJ2-1; D call uncertain. V lost 3 bases, J lost 5 bases, and 11 bases lay in between. Germline V gene lookup returns CDR1 SNHLY and CDR2 FYNNEI. The CDR3 is made up of 14 amino acids. CDR3 protein: CASSDSGPNNEQFF. The CDR3 DNA is TGTGCCAGCAGTGATTCGGGTCCAAACAATGAGCAGTTCTTC.

Concerning this clone: Other DNA sequences within the sample encode an identical CDR3. V is TRBV12-3 or TRBV12-4 and J is TRBJ1-2, with D unclear. The V end was cut by 6 bases, the J end by 4 bases, with 12 bases between. The CDR3 totals 13 residues. CDR3 in DNA: TGTGCCAGCAGCCTAGACCGACTCTATGGCTACACCTTC. Its protein product is CASSLDRLYGYTF.

The CDR3 is CASTLGGASYEQYF. Here the CDR3 DNA reads TGTGCCAGCACCCTGGGGGGGGCCTCCTACGAGCAGTACTTC. The V call is TRBV6-5, the J call TRBJ2-7, with D tentatively TRBD2 (7 bases). V was pared by 7 bases and J by 0 bases, with 13 bases between. Germline CDR1 reads MNHEY; CDR2 reads SVGAGI. This CDR3 has 14 amino acids.

The chain carries TRBV19 and TRBJ1-4; TRBD1 is a possible D gene (5 bases). V gave up 3 bases and J gave up 7 bases, with 12 bases separating them. Germline loops: CDR1 LNHDA, CDR2 SQIVND (reference sequence). The length of the CDR3 is 14 residues. The chain's CDR3 is CASSMGQGSEKLFF. CDR3 DNA: TGTGCCAGTAGTATGGGGCAGGGAAGTGAAAAACTGTTTTTT.

The rearrangement uses TRBV11-3 and TRBJ2-2, with 8 positions matching TRBD2. J was trimmed by 0 bases and V by 0 bases; bases with no gene match: 3. The CDR3 runs to 17 residues. Per the germline V gene, CDR1 is SGHNT and CDR2 is YENEEA. The CDR3 nucleotides are TGTGCCAGCAGCTTAGATACTAGCGGAGCGAACACCGGGGAGCTGTTTTTT. Residues: CASSLDTSGANTGELFF.

This clone was seen only a few times. This chain links TRBV12-3 or TRBV12-4 with TRBJ2-1; D is uncertain. This CDR3 region has 11 residues. Trimming pared 3 bases from V and 7 bases from J, leaving 4 bases between. Here the CDR3 DNA reads TGTGCCAGCAGTTTCCGGAATGAGCAGTTCTTC. Its translation: CASSFRNEQFF.

The rearrangement links TRBV6-5 to TRBJ2-7; possibly TRBD2 for D (6 bases). This CDR3 spans 13 amino acids. V dropped 6 bases and J dropped 6 bases, with 15 bases sitting between them. The germline CDR1 and CDR2 sequences are MNHEY and SVGAGI. The CDR3 loop is CASRNPGSSEQYF. The CDR3 bases are TGTGCCAGCAGAAACCCCGGGAGTAGCGAGCAGTACTTC.

The chain carries TRBV6-5 and TRBJ1-1; 7 positions match TRBD1. The V gene end was trimmed by 6 bases and the J gene end by 8 bases; junction bases not matched to a gene: 9. The CDR3 is made up of 13 amino acids. CDR1 MNHEY and CDR2 SVGAGI come from the germline V gene. DNA for the CDR3: TGTGCCAGCAGACTTACCCTGACAGGGGAAGCTTTCTTT. Protein sequence: CASRLTLTGEAFF.

V gene TRBV7-9 combines with J gene TRBJ2-7; D call uncertain. Looked up from germline, CDR1 is SEHNR and CDR2 is FQNEAQ (reference sequence). This CDR3 has 15 residues. V shed 4 bases and J shed 4 bases, with 17 bases lying between them. The DNA for the CDR3 is TGTGCCAGCAGCTCGCCTAGTTCGTCCCCATACGAGCAGTACTTC. It encodes CASSSPSSSPYEQYF.

The chain carries TRBV19 and TRBJ2-3, with D perhaps matching TRBD2 (5 bases). This CDR3 has 13 residues. V was cut by 7 bases and J by 2 bases, with 10 bases left in between. Germline CDR1 and CDR2: LNHDA and SQIVND (reference sequence). The CDR3 region has the DNA TGTGCCAGTAACGGGCGGGTCACAGATACGCAGTATTTT. It yields the protein CASNGRVTDTQYF.

The chain is built from TRBV7-2 and TRBJ2-7; 8 bases map to TRBD1. The V and J ends lost 3 bases and 5 bases, in that order; junction bases with no gene match: 6. CDR1 is SGHTA, CDR2 FQGNSA, per germline. The CDR3 has 14 residues. The CDR3 reads CASSLRTGKDEQYF. CDR3 DNA: TGTGCCAGCAGCTTGAGGACAGGGAAGGACGAGCAGTACTTC.

V and J are TRBV5-1 and TRBJ2-1, with 8 bases matching TRBD2. V lost 2 bases and J lost 0; bases outside the gene matches: 1. Germline CDR1 and CDR2: SGHRS and YFSETQ. This CDR3 has 15 residues. The CDR3 DNA reads as TGCGCCAGCAGCTTTAGCGGGGCCTCCTACAATGAGCAGTTCTTC. This translates into CASSFSGASYNEQFF.

The chain recombines TRBV7-7 with TRBJ2-5; D is possibly TRBD2 (6 bases). This CDR3 has 14 residues. The germline V gene encodes CDR1 SSHAT and CDR2 FNYEAQ (reference sequence). Trimming left V 2 bases short and J 3 bases short, with 10 bases between. CDR3 sequence reads: CASSLSGGKETQYF. The CDR3 region has the DNA TGTGCCAGCAGCTTAAGTGGCGGGAAAGAGACCCAGTACTTC.

The gene calls are TRBV20-1 and TRBJ2-1; 7 positions agree with TRBD2. There are 11 residues in the CDR3. V dropped 6 bases and J dropped 8; count of bases not matched to a gene: 4. In germline, CDR1 is DFQATT, CDR2 SNEGSKA (reference sequence). CDR3 sequence reads: CSASRGDEQFF. The DNA of the CDR3 is TGCAGTGCCTCCCGGGGGGATGAGCAGTTCTTC.

The chain joins TRBV7-9 to TRBJ2-7, with a possible D match to TRBD2 (5 bases). The V and J ends lost 8 bases and 4 bases respectively, with 9 bases between them. CDR1 and CDR2 (germline): SEHNR, FQNEAQ (reference sequence). This CDR3 comprises 11 residues. The CDR3 loop is CASGREYEQYF. CDR3 DNA: TGTGCCAGCGGTAGGGAGTACGAGCAGTACTTC.

This chain connects TRBV6-1 to TRBJ2-3; 12 bases are a match to TRBD2. Germline V gene sequence: CDR1 MNHNS, CDR2 SASEGT. V shed 4 bases and J 4 bases; nucleotides not matched to a gene: 12. The CDR3 totals 18 residues. The CDR3 sequence is CASSVGVASGRAADTQYF. The CDR3 bases are TGTGCCAGCAGTGTGGGGGTGGCTAGCGGGAGGGCCGCAGATACGCAGTATTTT.

This chain links TRBV18 with TRBJ2-3; 7 bases fit TRBD2. Germline V CDR1 and CDR2: KGHSH, LQKENI. The CDR3 consists of 15 residues. J lost 6 bases, V lost 2 bases, and 8 bases had no gene match. The CDR3 DNA sequence: TGTGCCAGCTCACCATCAGCGTGGGGGGGGGATACGCAGTATTTT. It codes for CASSPSAWGGDTQYF.